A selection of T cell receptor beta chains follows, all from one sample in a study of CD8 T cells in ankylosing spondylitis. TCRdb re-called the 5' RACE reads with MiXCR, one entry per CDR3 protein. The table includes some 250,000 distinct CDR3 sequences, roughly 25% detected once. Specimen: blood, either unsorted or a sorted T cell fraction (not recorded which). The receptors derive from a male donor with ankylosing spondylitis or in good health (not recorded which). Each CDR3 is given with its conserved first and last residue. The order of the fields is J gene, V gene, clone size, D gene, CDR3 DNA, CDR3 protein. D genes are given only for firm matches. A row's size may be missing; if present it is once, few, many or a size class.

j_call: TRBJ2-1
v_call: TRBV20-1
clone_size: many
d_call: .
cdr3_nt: TGCAGTGCTAGAGATATGTGGGGGGGGCCTCCTGAGCAGTTCTTC
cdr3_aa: CSARDMWGGPPEQFF

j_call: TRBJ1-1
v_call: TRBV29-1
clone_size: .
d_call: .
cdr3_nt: TGCAGCGTTGAAAGCTCGGTCACTGAAGCTTTCTTT
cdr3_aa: CSVESSVTEAFF

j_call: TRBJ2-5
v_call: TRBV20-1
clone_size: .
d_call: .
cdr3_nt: TGCAGTGCCAGTGGCGGGGAACGGACCCAGTACTTC
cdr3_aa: CSASGGERTQYF

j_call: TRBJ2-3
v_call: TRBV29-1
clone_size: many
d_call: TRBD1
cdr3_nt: TGCAGCGTCGATAGGACAGGTAGCACAGATACGCAGTATTTT
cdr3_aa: CSVDRTGSTDTQYF

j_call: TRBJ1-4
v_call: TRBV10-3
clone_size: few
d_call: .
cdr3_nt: TGTGCCATCAGTGAGTCGGAAGGGAACGAAAAACTGTTTTTT
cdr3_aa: CAISESEGNEKLFF

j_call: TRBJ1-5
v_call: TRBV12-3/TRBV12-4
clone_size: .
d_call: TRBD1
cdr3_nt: TGTGCCAGCAGTCGGGACAGTCATCAGCCCCAGCATTTT
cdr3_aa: CASSRDSHQPQHF

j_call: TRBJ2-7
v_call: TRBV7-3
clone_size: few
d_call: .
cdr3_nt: TGTGCCAGCAGCTTAAGTCGGGGGGCTTGGCTTTGCGAGCAGTACTTC
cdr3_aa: CASSLSRGAWLCEQYF

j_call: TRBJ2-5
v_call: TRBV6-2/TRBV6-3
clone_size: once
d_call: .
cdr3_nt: TGCGCCAGCAGTCTACCACGAGAGACCCAGTACTTC
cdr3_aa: CASSLPRETQYF

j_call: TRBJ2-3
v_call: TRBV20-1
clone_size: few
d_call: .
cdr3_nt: TGCAGTGCTAGTAAGTCACCCGTCACAGATACGCAGTATTTT
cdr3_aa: CSASKSPVTDTQYF

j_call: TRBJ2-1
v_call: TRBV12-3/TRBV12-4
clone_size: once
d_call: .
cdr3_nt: TGTGCCAGCACCCCCCGGGAGCACAATGAGCAGTTCTTC
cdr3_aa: CASTPREHNEQFF

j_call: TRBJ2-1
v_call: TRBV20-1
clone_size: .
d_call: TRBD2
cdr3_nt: TGCAGTGCTCCCCGGGCCAGCGGGGGGGCGGTCTACAATGAGCAGTTCTTC
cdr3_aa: CSAPRASGGAVYNEQFF

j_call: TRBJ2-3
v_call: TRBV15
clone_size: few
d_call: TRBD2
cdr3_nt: TGTGCCACCAGCAGAATAGCGGGGGGTGGAACAGATACGCAGTATTTT
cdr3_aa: CATSRIAGGGTDTQYF

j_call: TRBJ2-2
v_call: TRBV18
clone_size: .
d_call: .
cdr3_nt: TGTGCCAGCTCACCACCAGGGTGGCGATCCACCGGGGAGCTGTTTTTT
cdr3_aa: CASSPPGWRSTGELFF

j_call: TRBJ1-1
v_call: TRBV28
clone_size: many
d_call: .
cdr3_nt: TGTGCCAGCAGCGTATGGGGGCGAGGGTCGCCTGAAGCTTTCTTT
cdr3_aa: CASSVWGRGSPEAFF

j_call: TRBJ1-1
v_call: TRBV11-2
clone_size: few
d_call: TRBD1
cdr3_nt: TGTGCCAGCAGCCCATGGATGGGACAGGGTTTCACTGAAGCTTTCTTT
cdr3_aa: CASSPWMGQGFTEAFF

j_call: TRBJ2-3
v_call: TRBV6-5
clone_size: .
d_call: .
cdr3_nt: TGTGCCAGCAGTTACTCGACAGCTCACCTGCGCACAGATACGCAGTATTTT
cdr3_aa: CASSYSTAHLRTDTQYF

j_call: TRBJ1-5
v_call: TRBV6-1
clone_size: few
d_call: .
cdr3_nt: TGTGCCAGCAGTGAAGGGCAGAGCAATCAGCCCCAGCATTTT
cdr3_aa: CASSEGQSNQPQHF

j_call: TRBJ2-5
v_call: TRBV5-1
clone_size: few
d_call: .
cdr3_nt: TGCGCCAGCAGCTTGGGATGGAGGGAGACCCAGTACTTC
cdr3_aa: CASSLGWRETQYF

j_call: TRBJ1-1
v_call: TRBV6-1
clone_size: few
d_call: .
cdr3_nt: TGTGCCAGCAGTATAACAGCGAACACTGAAGCTTTCTTT
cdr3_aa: CASSITANTEAFF

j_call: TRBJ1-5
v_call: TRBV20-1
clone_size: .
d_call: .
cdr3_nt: TGCAGTGTTATCCGGGACCCAAATCAGCCCCAGCATTTT
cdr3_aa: CSVIRDPNQPQHF

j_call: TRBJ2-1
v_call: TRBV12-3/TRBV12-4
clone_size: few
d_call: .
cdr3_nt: TGTGCCAGCAGTTTTGGGGAATACAATGAGCAGTTCTTC
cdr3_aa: CASSFGEYNEQFF

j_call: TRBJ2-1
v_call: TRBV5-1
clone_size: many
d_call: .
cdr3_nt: TGCGCCAGCAGCTTTTGGACAGTGGATAATGAGCAGTTCTTC
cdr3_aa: CASSFWTVDNEQFF

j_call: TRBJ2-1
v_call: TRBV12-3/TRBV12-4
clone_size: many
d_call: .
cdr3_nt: TGTGCCAGCAGTAGACGCGACGGACTTAGGTCCTACAATGAGCAGTTCTTC
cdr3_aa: CASSRRDGLRSYNEQFF

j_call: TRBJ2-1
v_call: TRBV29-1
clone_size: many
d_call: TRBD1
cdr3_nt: TGCAGCGCTATGACAGGGCATAATGAGCAGTTCTTC
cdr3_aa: CSAMTGHNEQFF

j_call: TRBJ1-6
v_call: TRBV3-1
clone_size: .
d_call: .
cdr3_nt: TGTGCCAGCAGCCAAGGCGAAGGGCGGTATAATTCACCCCTCCACTTT
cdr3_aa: CASSQGEGRYNSPLHF

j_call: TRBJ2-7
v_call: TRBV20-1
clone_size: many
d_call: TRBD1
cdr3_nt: TGCAGTGCTCCCCGGGACAGGACGAACCTCTACGAGCAGTACTTC
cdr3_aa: CSAPRDRTNLYEQYF

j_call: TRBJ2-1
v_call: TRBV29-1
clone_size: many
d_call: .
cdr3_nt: TGCAGCGCAACTCAACAGGGTACCTACAATGAGCAGTTCTTC
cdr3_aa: CSATQQGTYNEQFF

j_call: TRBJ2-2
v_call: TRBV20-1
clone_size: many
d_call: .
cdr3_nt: TGCAGTGCTCGCAGGGTGAACACCGGGGAGCTGTTTTTT
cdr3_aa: CSARRVNTGELFF

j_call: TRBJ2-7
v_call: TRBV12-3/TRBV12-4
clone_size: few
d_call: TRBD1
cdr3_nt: TGTGCCAGCAGATACGACAGGGCCGAGCAGTACTTC
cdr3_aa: CASRYDRAEQYF

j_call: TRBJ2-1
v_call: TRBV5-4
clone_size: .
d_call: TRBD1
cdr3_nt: TGTGCCAGCAGCAAGGGCGGACCCCAGGGGGCAAATGAGCAGTTCTTC
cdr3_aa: CASSKGGPQGANEQFF

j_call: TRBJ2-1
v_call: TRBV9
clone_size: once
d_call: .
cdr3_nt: TGTGCCAGCAGCGTCGACCCTCCCTCTGTGGCGGCGTACAATGAGCAGTTCTTC
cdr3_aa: CASSVDPPSVAAYNEQFF

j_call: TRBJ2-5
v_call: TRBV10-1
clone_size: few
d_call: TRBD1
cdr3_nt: TGCGCCAGCAGCCACCCGGGACAGCTTCAAGAGACCCAGTACTTC
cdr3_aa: CASSHPGQLQETQYF

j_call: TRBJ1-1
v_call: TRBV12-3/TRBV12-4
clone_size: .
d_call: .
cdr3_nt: TGTGCCAGCAGTGAGCAGGGATCTACTGAAGCTTTCTTT
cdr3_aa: CASSEQGSTEAFF

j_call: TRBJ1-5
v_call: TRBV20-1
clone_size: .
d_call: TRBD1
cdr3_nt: TGCAGTGCGCCGGACAGGGCCTTGCGCAATCAGCCCCAGCATTTT
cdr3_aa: CSAPDRALRNQPQHF

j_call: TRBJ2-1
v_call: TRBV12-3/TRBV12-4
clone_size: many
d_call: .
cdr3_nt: TGTGCCAGCAGTTCAGGACTACCCTACAATGAGCAGTTCTTC
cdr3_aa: CASSSGLPYNEQFF

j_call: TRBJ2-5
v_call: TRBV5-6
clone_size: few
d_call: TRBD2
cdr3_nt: TGTGCCAGCAGCTCTTCCGCACCTAGCGGGGGGACGCAAGAGACCCAGTACTTC
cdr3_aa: CASSSSAPSGGTQETQYF

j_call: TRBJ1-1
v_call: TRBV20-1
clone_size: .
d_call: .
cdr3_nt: TGCAGTGCTAGAGAGGGGGGCGCCACTGAAGCTTTCTTT
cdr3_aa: CSAREGGATEAFF

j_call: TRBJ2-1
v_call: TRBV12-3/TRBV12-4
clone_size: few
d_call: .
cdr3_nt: TGTGCCAGCAGTTTACGGACTCTCAATGAGCAGTTCTTC
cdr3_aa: CASSLRTLNEQFF

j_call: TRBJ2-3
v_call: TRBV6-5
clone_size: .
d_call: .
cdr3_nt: TGTGCCAGCAGTCACCCCAGGGGGGTTACAGATACGCAGTATTTT
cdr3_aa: CASSHPRGVTDTQYF

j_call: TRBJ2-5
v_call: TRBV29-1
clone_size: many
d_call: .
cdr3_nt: TGCAGCGTTGAAGATTGGCGAGAAGAGACCCAGTACTTC
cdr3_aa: CSVEDWREETQYF

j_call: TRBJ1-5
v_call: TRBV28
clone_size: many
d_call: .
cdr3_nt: TGTGCCAGCAGTTCCCCCGGCTCGGTTAGCAATCAGCCCCAGCATTTT
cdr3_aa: CASSSPGSVSNQPQHF

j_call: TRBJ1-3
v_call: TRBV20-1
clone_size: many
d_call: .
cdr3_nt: TGCAGTGCTAGAGCCCTTGACGGGTCCGGAAACACCATATATTTT
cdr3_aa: CSARALDGSGNTIYF

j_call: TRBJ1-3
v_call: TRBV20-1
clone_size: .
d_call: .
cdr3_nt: TGCAGTGCTAGCCCCCGGGGGTTTCCTGGAAACACCATATATTTT
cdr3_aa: CSASPRGFPGNTIYF

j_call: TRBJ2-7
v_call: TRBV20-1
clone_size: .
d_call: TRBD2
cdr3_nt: TGCAGTGCAATACTAGCGGGGAGGTACGAGCAGTACTTC
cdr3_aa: CSAILAGRYEQYF

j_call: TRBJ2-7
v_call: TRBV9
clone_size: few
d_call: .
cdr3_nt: TGTGCCAGCAGTCGAGCGGGACAATCCTACGAGCAGTACTTC
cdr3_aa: CASSRAGQSYEQYF

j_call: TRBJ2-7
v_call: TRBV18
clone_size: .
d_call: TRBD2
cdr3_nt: TGTGCCAGCTCACGGGGCCCAGAGCGGGGGGCCGGATACGAGCAGTACTTC
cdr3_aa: CASSRGPERGAGYEQYF